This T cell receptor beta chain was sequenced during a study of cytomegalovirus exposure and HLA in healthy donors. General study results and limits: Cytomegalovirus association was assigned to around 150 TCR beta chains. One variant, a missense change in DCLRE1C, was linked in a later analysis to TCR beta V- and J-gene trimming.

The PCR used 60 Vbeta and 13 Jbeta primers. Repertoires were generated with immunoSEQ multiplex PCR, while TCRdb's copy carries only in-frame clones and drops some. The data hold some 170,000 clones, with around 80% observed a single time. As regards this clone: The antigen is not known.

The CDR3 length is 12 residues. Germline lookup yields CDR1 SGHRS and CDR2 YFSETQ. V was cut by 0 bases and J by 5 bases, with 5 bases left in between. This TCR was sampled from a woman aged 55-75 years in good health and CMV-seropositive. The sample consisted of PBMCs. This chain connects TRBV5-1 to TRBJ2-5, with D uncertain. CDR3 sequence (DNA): TGCGCCAGCAGCTTGGCCGAGGAGACCCAGTACTTC. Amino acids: CASSLAEETQYF.